A single sample gave rise to the 21 T cell receptor beta chains below, sequenced in a study of T cell repertoires in cytomegalovirus infection. TCRdb used MiXCR to reprocess the reads, holding one entry per CDR3 protein. The sample yields 150,000 or so distinct CDR3 sequences, around 22% seen once. The source material was PBMCs. These receptors were collected from a human donor in good health (CMV status not recorded). Some clones in this sample may be carry-over from other donors' samples.

The V and J genes are TRBV11-1 and TRBJ2-1, with TRBD1 as a possible D gene (6 bases). V shed 5 bases and J shed 10 bases, with 9 bases lying between them. The germline gives CDR1 SGHAT, CDR2 FQDESV (reference sequence). This CDR3 region has 11 residues. CDR3 protein: CASSPDREQFF. For the CDR3, the DNA is TGTGCCAGCAGCCCCGACAGGGAGCAGTTCTTC. The full variable domain, completed using reference TRBV11-1 and TRBJ2-1, is EAEVAQSPRYKITEKSQAVAFWCDPISGHATLYWYRQILGQGPELLVQFQDESVVDDSQLPKDRFSAERLKGVDSTLKIQPAELGDSAMYLCASSPDREQFFGPGTRLTVL.

This rearrangement joins TRBV20-1 to TRBJ1-2; 7 bases map to TRBD1. Germline V lookup: CDR1 DFQATT, CDR2 SNEGSKA (reference sequence). This CDR3 contains 16 residues. Germline trimming cut 0 bases from V and 4 bases from J; bases unmatched to any gene: 11. For the CDR3, the DNA is TGCAGTGCTAGAGATTACGATAGGGGGCAAGGCTATGGCTACACCTTC. Its protein is CSARDYDRGQGYGYTF.

This clonotype was counted a few times. V gene TRBV6-1 combines with J gene TRBJ2-3, with 10 bases identical to TRBD2. CDR1 is MNHNS and CDR2 is SASEGT in the germline V gene. V lost 5 bases to trimming and J lost 6 bases; unmatched junction nucleotides: 11. This CDR3 has 16 amino acids. CDR3 nucleotides: TGTGCCAGCAGTCGCAGCGGGAGGGCCTTTCACGATACGCAGTATTTT. Amino acids: CASSRSGRAFHDTQYF.

This chain joins TRBV27 and TRBJ1-1, with D possibly TRBD1 on 5 matching bases. Per the germline V gene, CDR1 is MNHEY and CDR2 is SMNVEV (reference sequence). The ends were cut back, 9 bases at V and 0 bases at J, with 14 bases in the middle. The CDR3 has 14 residues. This CDR3 is CASRRGLVNTEAFF. In DNA form, the CDR3 reads TGTGCCAGTCGGCGGGGGTTAGTGAACACTGAAGCTTTCTTT.

This chain connects TRBV3-1 to TRBJ2-7; D unresolved. CDR1 and CDR2 from the germline V gene are LGHDT and YNNKEL (reference sequence). The CDR3 extends over 13 amino acids. V shed 6 bases and J shed 4 bases, with 13 bases lying between them. This CDR3 reads CASSFTGEYEQYF. CDR3 nucleotides: TGTGCCAGCAGTTTCACGGGCGAATACGAGCAGTACTTC.

This clonotype was seen ten or more times. The gene calls are TRBV28 and TRBJ1-1; 8 nucleotides align to TRBD1. J lost 7 bases, V lost 4 bases, and 2 bases had no gene match. Per the germline V gene, CDR1 is MDHEN and CDR2 is SYDVKM. This CDR3 is 12 amino acids long. CDR3 protein: CASSYGQGEAFF. The CDR3 coding sequence is TGTGCCAGCAGTTACGGACAGGGTGAAGCTTTCTTT.

The chain combines TRBV2 with TRBJ2-4; 7 nucleotides align to TRBD1. J lost 3 bases, V lost 6 bases, and 8 bases had no gene match. The CDR3 is made up of 15 amino acids. Germline values: CDR1 SNHLY, CDR2 FYNNEI. The DNA for the CDR3 is TGTGCCAGCAGAACAGACAGGGATGGCAAAAACATTCAGTACTTC. It is translated as CASRTDRDGKNIQYF.

The chain carries TRBV28 and TRBJ1-1; D might be TRBD1 (6 bases). This CDR3 is 12 amino acids long. V was shortened by 5 bases and J by 7 bases, with 11 bases between the two germline ends. CDR1 is MDHEN, CDR2 SYDVKM, per germline. The CDR3 sequence is CASSHQGIEAFF. For the CDR3, the DNA is TGTGCCAGCAGTCATCAGGGGATTGAAGCTTTCTTT.

The chain couples TRBV19 to TRBJ2-7, with D perhaps matching TRBD1 (5 bases). The CDR3 runs 13 residues. The germline gives CDR1 LNHDA, CDR2 SQIVND (reference sequence). Trimming pared 4 bases from V and 0 bases from J, leaving 7 bases between. For the CDR3, the DNA is TGTGCCAGTAGTACGGACACCTCCTACGAGCAGTACTTC. This encodes CASSTDTSYEQYF.

This clonotype has ten or more counts. The CDR3 is CASSDDSTYEQYF. Written as DNA, the CDR3 is TGTGCCAGCAGTGATGACTCAACCTACGAGCAGTACTTC. The chain uses TRBV2 and TRBJ2-7; unclear D gene. V was trimmed by 3 bases and J by 2 bases, leaving 8 bases between them. The CDR3 is 13 amino acids. Germline V lookup: CDR1 SNHLY, CDR2 FYNNEI.

The chain has TRBV6-2 or TRBV6-3 and TRBJ2-5; D possibly corresponds to TRBD1 (6 bases). The germline V gene has CDR1 MNHEY and CDR2 SVGEGT. The CDR3 runs 15 residues. V was cut by 7 bases and J by 2 bases, with 17 bases left in between. The DNA for the CDR3 is TGTGCCAGCAACCCAAACCCCGACAGGCAAGAGACCCAGTACTTC. This translates into CASNPNPDRQETQYF.

The chain is built from TRBV6-1 and TRBJ2-1; 8 positions agree with TRBD1. Trimming cost V 6 bases and J 6 bases; bases outside gene matches: 4. The germline gives CDR1 MNHNS, CDR2 SASEGT. The CDR3 loop spans 13 amino acids. The CDR3 loop reads CASRIQGVNEQFF. DNA for the CDR3: TGTGCCAGCAGGATACAGGGGGTCAATGAGCAGTTCTTC.

This clonotype was picked up a small number of times. The rearrangement joins TRBV28 to TRBJ2-1; D is undetermined. Germline CDR1 is MDHEN and CDR2 is SYDVKM. The CDR3 extends over 16 amino acids. The V end lost 4 bases, the J end lost 6 bases, and 19 bases lay between the germline ends. CDR3 region: CASSSQARGAPNEQFF. CDR3 coding DNA: TGTGCCAGCAGTTCCCAAGCGAGAGGAGCGCCCAATGAGCAGTTCTTC.

This chain uses TRBV19 with TRBJ2-7; 8 bases map to TRBD2. In germline, CDR1 is LNHDA, CDR2 SQIVND (reference sequence). The V gene end was trimmed by 4 bases and the J gene end by 5 bases; junction bases not matched to a gene: 4. The CDR3 loop spans 13 amino acids. The CDR3 here is CASSKTSAHEQYF. CDR3 nucleotide sequence: TGTGCCAGTAGTAAGACTAGCGCCCACGAGCAGTACTTC.

This clonotype was found a few times. The rearrangement links TRBV28 to TRBJ1-4; possible D gene TRBD1, 6 bases. This CDR3 region has 15 residues. V lost 9 bases and J lost 4, with 18 bases in between. The germline CDR1 and CDR2 sequences are MDHEN and SYDVKM. CDR3 sequence: CASKAGGRFNEKLFF. The CDR3 DNA sequence: TGTGCCAGTAAAGCCGGGGGGCGGTTTAATGAAAAACTGTTTTTT. The full variable domain, rest sourced from reference TRBV28 and TRBJ1-4, is DVKVTQSSRYLVKRTGEKVFLECVQDMDHENMFWYRQDPGLGLRLIYFSYDVKMKEKGDIPEGYSVSREKKERFSLILESASTNQTSMYLCASKAGGRFNEKLFFGSGTQLSVL.

This clonotype was observed many times. The V and J genes are TRBV7-2 and TRBJ2-7; TRBD1 might be the D (6 bases). The V end lost 5 bases, the J end lost 2 bases, and 13 bases lay between the germline ends. The V gene's germline CDR1 is SGHTA and CDR2 FQGNSA. This CDR3 is 14 amino acids long. In nucleotides, the CDR3 is TGTGCCAGCAGCCGGGACACCTTTCCCTACGAGCAGTACTTC. It yields the protein CASSRDTFPYEQYF.

The chain links TRBV7-3 to TRBJ2-5; 7 bases align to TRBD2. Germline CDR1 SGHTA, CDR2 FQGTGA. J was trimmed by 1 base and V by 1 base; bases with no gene match: 3. The CDR3 totals 15 residues. The CDR3 DNA reads as TGTGCCAGCAGCTTAAGCGGGAGTAGCCAAGAGACCCAGTACTTC. Amino acids: CASSLSGSSQETQYF.

This clonotype showed up many times. The CDR3 here is CASSYVGETEAFF. DNA for the CDR3: TGTGCCAGCAGTTACGTAGGGGAAACTGAAGCTTTCTTT. V is TRBV6-5 and J is TRBJ1-1; tentatively, D is TRBD1 (5 bases). The CDR3 has 13 amino acids. The V end lost 2 bases, the J end lost 5 bases, and 9 bases lay between the germline ends. Germline assignment: CDR1 MNHEY and CDR2 SVGAGI.

The chain employs TRBV19 and TRBJ2-2; D remains ambiguous. Germline assignment: CDR1 LNHDA and CDR2 SQIVND (reference sequence). Trimming took off 6 bases at V and 7 bases at J, with 3 bases between the two ends. The CDR3 totals 10 residues. This chain's CDR3 is CASRNGELFF. The CDR3 coding sequence is TGTGCCAGTAGAAACGGGGAGCTGTTTTTT.

The chain has TRBV4-1 and TRBJ2-1; a possible D gene is TRBD1 (5 bases). Germline loops: CDR1 MGHRA, CDR2 YSYEKL. V was cut by 3 bases and J by 2 bases, with 8 bases left in between. The CDR3 length is 14 residues. Here the CDR3 DNA reads TGCGCCAGCAGCCAGGACACTACCTACAATGAGCAGTTCTTC. It is translated as CASSQDTTYNEQFF.

A few counts support this clonotype. The chain links TRBV4-1 to TRBJ2-1; D gene uncertain. This CDR3 has 16 amino acids. Germline V lookup: CDR1 MGHRA, CDR2 YSYEKL. The germline V and J ends were trimmed by 4 bases and 0 bases, with 13 bases remaining between them. The CDR3 coding sequence is TGCGCCAGCAGCCCCAAGCTTACCTTCTCCTACAATGAGCAGTTCTTC. This gives the protein CASSPKLTFSYNEQFF.